This is a list of T cell receptor beta chains from one sample in a study of blood T cell repertoires in COVID-19. TCRdb's copy holds only in-frame clones and misses some; the assay was immunoSEQ multiplex PCR. The table has 85,000 to 130,000 clones, 91% seen once. The sequenced material came from peripheral blood. The receptors stem from a human donor in a cohort sampled during active COVID-19. CDR3s include the opening cysteine and the closing phenylalanine or tryptophan. Each record gives: V gene, J gene, clone size, D gene, CDR3 DNA, CDR3 protein. D genes are given only for firm matches. Clone size is stated in some rows and not others, as once, few, many or a class when expanded.

TRBV5-1	TRBJ2-7	-	TRBD2	TGCGCCAGCAGCTTGGCCCTAGGCGGGAGCAGCGAGCAGTACTTC	CASSLALGGSSEQYF
TRBV4-3	TRBJ2-5	-	TRBD1	TGCGCCAGCAGCCAATTAGGCCCGGGACAGGAGGAGACCCAGTACTTC	CASSQLGPGQEETQYF
TRBV5-1	TRBJ2-1	-	TRBD2	TGCGCCAGCAGCCTAGCGGAATCCTCCTACAATGAGCAGTTCTTC	CASSLAESSYNEQFF
TRBV9	TRBJ1-5	-	-	TGTGCCAGCAGCGTAGGCGGGGGGGCTGGCCAGCCCCAGCATTTT	CASSVGGGAGQPQHF
TRBV4-1	TRBJ1-4	-	-	TGCGCCAGCAGCCAACCGGGACTTGGGAATGAAAAACTGTTTTTT	CASSQPGLGNEKLFF
TRBV11-2	TRBJ2-7	-	-	TGTGCCAGCAGCCTAGGGAGGACTGCGTCCTACGAGCAGTACTTC	CASSLGRTASYEQYF
TRBV27	TRBJ2-5	-	-	TGTGCCAGCAGTTCCAGGGGAGTAGAGACCCAGTACTTC	CASSSRGVETQYF
TRBV13	TRBJ2-5	-	TRBD2	TGTGCCAGCAGCCTAAAGCGGGGGGGCGGCGAGACCCAGTACTTC	CASSLKRGGGETQYF
TRBV6-2/TRBV6-3	TRBJ2-1	once	TRBD2	TGTGCCAGCAGCCCCCCGGGACTAGCGATTGCCGGCAATGAGCAGTTCTTC	CASSPPGLAIAGNEQFF
TRBV19	TRBJ1-3	-	-	TGTGCCAGTAGCATGGGGCATTACTCTGGAAACACCATATATTTT	CASSMGHYSGNTIYF
TRBV7-9	TRBJ2-2	few	-	TGTGCCAGTGAATCGGGTATGCATAACACCGGGGAGCTGTTTTTT	CASESGMHNTGELFF